This T cell receptor beta chain was documented in a study of blood T cell repertoires in COVID-19. The V gene end was trimmed by 4 bases and the J gene end by 5 bases; junction bases not matched to a gene: 13. The CDR3 length is 18 residues. Germline assignment: CDR1 SGHRS and CDR2 YFSETQ. Using immunoSEQ multiplex PCR, the repertoire was profiled, and TCRdb retains in-frame clones only, with some absent. The sample has around 190,000 clones, around three quarters seen once. Adults between about 18 and 89 years of age took part from 24 US areas. Cohort placement rested on clinical history that participants reported themselves.

The sample taken for sequencing was PBMCs or T cells enriched from blood (not recorded which). This TCR was sampled from a woman aged 45-59 years with acute COVID-19. This sequence joins TRBV5-1 and TRBJ2-5, with 14 bases identical to TRBD2. DNA of the CDR3: TGCGCCAGCAGCCCCGGGACTAGCGGGGGATTTTATGAGGAGACCCAGTACTTC. It specifies CASSPGTSGGFYEETQYF.